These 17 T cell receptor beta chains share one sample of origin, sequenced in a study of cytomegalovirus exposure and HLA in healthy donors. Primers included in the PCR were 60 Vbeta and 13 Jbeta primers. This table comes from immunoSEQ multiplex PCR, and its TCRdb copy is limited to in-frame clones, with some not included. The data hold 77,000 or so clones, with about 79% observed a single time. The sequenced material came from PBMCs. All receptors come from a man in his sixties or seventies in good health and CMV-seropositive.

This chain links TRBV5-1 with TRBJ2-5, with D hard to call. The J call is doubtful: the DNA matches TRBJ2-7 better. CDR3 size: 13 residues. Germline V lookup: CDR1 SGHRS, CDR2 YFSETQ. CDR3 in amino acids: CASSLITSYEQYF. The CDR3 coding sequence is TGCGCCAGCAGCCTGATTACCTCCTACGAGCAGTACTTC.

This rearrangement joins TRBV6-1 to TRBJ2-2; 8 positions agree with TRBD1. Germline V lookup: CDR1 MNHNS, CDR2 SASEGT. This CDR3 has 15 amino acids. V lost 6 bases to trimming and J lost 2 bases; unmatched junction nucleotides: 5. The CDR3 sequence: CASSGDRGNTGELFF. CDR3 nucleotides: TGTGCCAGCAGCGGTGACAGGGGAAACACCGGGGAGCTGTTTTTT.

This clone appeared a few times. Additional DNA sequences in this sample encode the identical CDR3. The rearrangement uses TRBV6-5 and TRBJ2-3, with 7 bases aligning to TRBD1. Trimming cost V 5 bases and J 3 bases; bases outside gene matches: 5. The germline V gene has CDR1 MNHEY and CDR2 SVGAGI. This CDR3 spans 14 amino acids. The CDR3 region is CASSPRQGTDTQYF. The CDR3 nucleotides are TGTGCCAGCAGTCCTAGACAGGGAACAGATACGCAGTATTTT.

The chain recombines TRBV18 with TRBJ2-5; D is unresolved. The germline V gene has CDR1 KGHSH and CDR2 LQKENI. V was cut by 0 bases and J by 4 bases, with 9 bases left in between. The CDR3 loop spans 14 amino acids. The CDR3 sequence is CASSPPSTRETQYF. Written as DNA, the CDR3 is TGTGCCAGCTCACCACCGAGTACCCGAGAGACCCAGTACTTC.

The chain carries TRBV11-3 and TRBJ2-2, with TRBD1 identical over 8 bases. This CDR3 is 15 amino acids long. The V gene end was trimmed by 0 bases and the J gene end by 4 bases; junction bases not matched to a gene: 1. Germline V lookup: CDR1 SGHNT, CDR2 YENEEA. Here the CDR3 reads CASSLDGQGTGELFF. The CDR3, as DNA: TGTGCCAGCAGCTTAGATGGACAGGGCACCGGGGAGCTGTTTTTT. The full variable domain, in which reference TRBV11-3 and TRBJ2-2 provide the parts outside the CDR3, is EAGVVQSPRYKIIEKKQPVAFWCNPISGHNTLYWYLQNLGQGPELLIRYENEEAVDDSQLPKDRFSAERLKGVDSTLKIQPAELGDSAVYLCASSLDGQGTGELFFGEGSRLTVL.

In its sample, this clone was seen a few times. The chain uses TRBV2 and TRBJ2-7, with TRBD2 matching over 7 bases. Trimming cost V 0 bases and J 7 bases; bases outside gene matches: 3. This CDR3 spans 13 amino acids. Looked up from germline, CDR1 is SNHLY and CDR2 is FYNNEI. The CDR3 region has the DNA TGTGCCAGCAGTGAAGCTGGGGAGGGAGAGCAGTACTTC. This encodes CASSEAGEGEQYF.

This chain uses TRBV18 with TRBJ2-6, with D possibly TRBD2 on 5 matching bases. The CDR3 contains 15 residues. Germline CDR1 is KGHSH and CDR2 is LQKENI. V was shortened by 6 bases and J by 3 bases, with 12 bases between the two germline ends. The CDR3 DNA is TGTGCCAGCTCCCCCGGGGAATTTGGGGCCAACGTCCTGACTTTC. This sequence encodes CASSPGEFGANVLTF.

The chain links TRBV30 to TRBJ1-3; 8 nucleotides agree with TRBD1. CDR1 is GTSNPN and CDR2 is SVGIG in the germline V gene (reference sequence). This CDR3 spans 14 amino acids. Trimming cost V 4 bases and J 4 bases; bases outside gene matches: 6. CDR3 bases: TGTGCCTGGACCACGACAGGGGCAGGAAACACCATATATTTT. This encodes CAWTTTGAGNTIYF. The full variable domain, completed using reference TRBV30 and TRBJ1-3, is SQTIHQWPATLVQPVGSPLSLECTVEGTSNPNLYWYRQAAGRGLQLLFYSVGIGQISSEVPQNLSASRPQDRQFILSSKKLLLSDSGFYLCAWTTTGAGNTIYFGEGSWLTVV.

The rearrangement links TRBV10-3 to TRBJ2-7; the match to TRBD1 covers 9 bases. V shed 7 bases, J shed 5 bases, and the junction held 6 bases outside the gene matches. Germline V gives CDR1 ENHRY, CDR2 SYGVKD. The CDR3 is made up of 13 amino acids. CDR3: CAITRTGEHEQYF. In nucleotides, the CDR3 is TGTGCCATCACTAGGACAGGGGAGCACGAGCAGTACTTC.

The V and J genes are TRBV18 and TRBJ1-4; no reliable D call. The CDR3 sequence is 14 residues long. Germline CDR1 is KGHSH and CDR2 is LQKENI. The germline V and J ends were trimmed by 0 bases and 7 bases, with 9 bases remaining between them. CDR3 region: CASSPPEGREKLFF. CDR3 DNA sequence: TGTGCCAGCTCACCACCAGAGGGTCGTGAAAAACTGTTTTTT. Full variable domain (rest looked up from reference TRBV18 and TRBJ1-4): NAGVMQNPRHLVRRRGQEARLRCSPMKGHSHVYWYRQLPEEGLKFMVYLQKENIIDESGMPKERFSAEFPKEGPSILRIQQVVRGDSAAYFCASSPPEGREKLFFGSGTQLSVL.

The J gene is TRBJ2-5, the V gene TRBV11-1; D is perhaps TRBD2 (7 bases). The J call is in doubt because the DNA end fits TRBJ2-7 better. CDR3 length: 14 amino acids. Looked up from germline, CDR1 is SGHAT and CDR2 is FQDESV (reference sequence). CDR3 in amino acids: CASAGGGSSYEQYF. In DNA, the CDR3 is TGTGCCAGCGCCGGGGGCGGGAGCTCCTACGAGCAGTACTTC.

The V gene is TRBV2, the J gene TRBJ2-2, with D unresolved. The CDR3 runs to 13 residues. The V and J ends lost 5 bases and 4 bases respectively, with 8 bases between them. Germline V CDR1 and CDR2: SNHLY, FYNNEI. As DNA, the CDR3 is TGTGCCAGCAGTTTCGACTCCACCGGGGAGCTGTTTTTT. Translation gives CASSFDSTGELFF.

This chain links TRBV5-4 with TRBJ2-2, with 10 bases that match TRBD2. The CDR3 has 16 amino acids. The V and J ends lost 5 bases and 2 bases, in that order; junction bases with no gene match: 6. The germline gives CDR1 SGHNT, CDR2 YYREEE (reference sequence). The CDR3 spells CASRLTSGANTGELFF. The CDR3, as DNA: TGTGCCAGCAGATTAACTAGCGGGGCTAACACCGGGGAGCTGTTTTTT. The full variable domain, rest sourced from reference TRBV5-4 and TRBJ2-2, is ETGVTQSPTHLIKTRGQQVTLRCSSQSGHNTVSWYQQALGQGPQFIFQYYREEENGRGNFPPRFSGLQFPNYSSELNVNALELDDSALYLCASRLTSGANTGELFFGEGSRLTVL.

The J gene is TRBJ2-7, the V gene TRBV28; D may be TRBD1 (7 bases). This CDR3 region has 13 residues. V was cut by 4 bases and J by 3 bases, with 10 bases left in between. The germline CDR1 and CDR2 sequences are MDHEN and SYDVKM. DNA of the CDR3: TGTGCCAGCAGTTCAGGGGGGAGCTACGAGCAGTACTTC. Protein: CASSSGGSYEQYF.

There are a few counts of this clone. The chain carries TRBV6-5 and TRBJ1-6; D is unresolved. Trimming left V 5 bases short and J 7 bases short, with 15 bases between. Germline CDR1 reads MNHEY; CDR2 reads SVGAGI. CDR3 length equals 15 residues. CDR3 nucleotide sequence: TGTGCCAGCAGTCCGGGTCCGCTGCTGAATTCACCCCTCCACTTT. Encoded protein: CASSPGPLLNSPLHF.

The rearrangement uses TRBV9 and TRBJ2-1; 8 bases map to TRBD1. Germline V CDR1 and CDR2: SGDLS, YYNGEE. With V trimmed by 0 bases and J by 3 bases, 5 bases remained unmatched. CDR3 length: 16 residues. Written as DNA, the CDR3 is TGTGCCAGCAGCGTAGAAGGACAGGGATACTACAATGAGCAGTTCTTC. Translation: CASSVEGQGYYNEQFF.

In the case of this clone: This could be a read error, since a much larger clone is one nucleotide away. The CDR3 loop reads CASSFTGNTEAFF. In DNA form, the CDR3 reads TGTGCCAGCAGCTTTACAGGGAACACTGAAGCTTTCTTT. The V and J genes are TRBV7-9 and TRBJ1-1, with D perhaps TRBD1 (5 bases). Germline CDR1 and CDR2: SEHNR and FQNEAQ (reference sequence). With 3 bases removed from V and 1 base from J, the gap between germline ends came to 6 bases. This CDR3 contains 13 residues.